The 25 T cell receptor beta chains in this list originate from one sample, sequenced in a study of cytomegalovirus exposure and HLA in healthy donors. PCR employed 60 Vbeta and 13 Jbeta primers. Libraries were prepared by immunoSEQ multiplex PCR; TCRdb keeps only in-frame clonotypes and omits some of them. The sample yields some 150,000 clones, roughly nine tenths seen once. Material: PBMCs. The receptors derive from a woman between 25 and 40 years old in good health and CMV-seronegative.

The chain employs TRBV6-5 and TRBJ2-5, with 9 bases aligning to TRBD1. The DNA end favors TRBJ2-7, so the J call may be wrong. Germline loops: CDR1 MNHEY, CDR2 SVGAGI. CDR3 size: 15 residues. The CDR3 reads CASSYSSGTGNEQYF. The CDR3, as DNA: TGTGCCAGCAGTTACTCGTCCGGGACAGGGAACGAGCAGTACTTC.

The chain has TRBV19 and TRBJ2-4, with D perhaps matching TRBD1 (5 bases). CDR1 is LNHDA and CDR2 is SQIVND in the germline V gene (reference sequence). V shed 5 bases and J shed 0 bases, with 8 bases lying between them. The CDR3 runs to 14 residues. The CDR3 DNA reads TGTGCCAGTAGTGAAGACAGAGCCAAAAACATTCAGTACTTC. It codes for CASSEDRAKNIQYF.

The chain joins TRBV28 to TRBJ2-3; D perhaps matches TRBD2 (5 bases). The CDR3 covers 16 residues. Germline assignment: CDR1 MDHEN and CDR2 SYDVKM. V lost 5 bases, J lost 2 bases, and 17 bases lay in between. The CDR3 DNA is TGTGCCAGCAGTCCACTAGTTGGACCAGACACAGATACGCAGTATTTT. Amino acids: CASSPLVGPDTDTQYF.

The chain recombines TRBV6-5 with TRBJ1-5, with 8 bases that match TRBD1. The CDR3 length is 13 residues. V dropped 6 bases and J dropped 4; count of bases not matched to a gene: 2. The germline V gene encodes CDR1 MNHEY and CDR2 SVGAGI. CDR3 sequence: CASRDRANQPQHF. The CDR3 coding sequence is TGTGCCAGCAGGGACAGGGCAAATCAGCCCCAGCATTTT.

The chain has TRBV6-5 and TRBJ1-1; D gene ambiguous. The CDR3 extends over 16 amino acids. Germline assignment: CDR1 MNHEY and CDR2 SVGAGI. V dropped 0 bases and J dropped 1 base, with 12 bases sitting between them. The CDR3 region is CASSYSSTVGNTEAFF. The CDR3, as DNA: TGTGCCAGCAGTTACTCCTCTACGGTCGGGAACACTGAAGCTTTCTTT.

The genes are TRBV2 and TRBJ2-1, with TRBD1 identical over 9 bases. This CDR3 region has 14 residues. Germline V lookup: CDR1 SNHLY, CDR2 FYNNEI. Trimming cost V 3 bases and J 9 bases; bases outside gene matches: 6. CDR3 protein: CASSDYRGQGEQFF. Written as DNA, the CDR3 is TGTGCCAGCAGTGATTACAGGGGGCAGGGTGAGCAGTTCTTC.

The chain recombines TRBV13 with TRBJ1-1; 9 bases match TRBD1. Looked up from germline, CDR1 is PRHDT and CDR2 is FYEKMQ (reference sequence). This CDR3 spans 15 amino acids. The ends lost 5 bases at V and 4 bases at J; junction bases unmatched: 8. CDR3 loop: CASSPRTGVITEAFF. Here the CDR3 DNA reads TGTGCCAGCAGCCCAAGGACAGGGGTTATCACTGAAGCTTTCTTT.

The chain couples TRBV29-1 to TRBJ2-1; 8 positions match TRBD1. CDR3 length: 14 amino acids. From germline, CDR1 is SQVTM and CDR2 ANQGSEA. V lost 5 bases and J lost 0; bases outside the gene matches: 3. DNA of the CDR3: TGCAGCGTTCGGGACAGGCCCTCCTACAATGAGCAGTTCTTC. This encodes CSVRDRPSYNEQFF.

The V and J genes are TRBV27 and TRBJ2-4; maybe TRBD1 (7 bases). Deletions cut 5 bases from V and 7 bases from J, with 30 bases between. Germline V gene lookup returns CDR1 MNHEY and CDR2 SMNVEV (reference sequence). This CDR3 comprises 19 residues. CDR3 coding DNA: TGTGCCAGCAGTCCAACGGAGGGGACAGCCTTAAGTCTGCGGAACATTCAGTACTTC. It yields the protein CASSPTEGTALSLRNIQYF.

The J gene is TRBJ1-3, the V gene TRBV6-5; TRBD1 aligns across 9 bases. Germline assignment: CDR1 MNHEY and CDR2 SVGAGI. This CDR3 is built from 15 residues. V lost 6 bases, J lost 10 bases, and 13 bases stayed unmatched. The chain's CDR3 is CASRYTGTGKGTIYF. The CDR3 DNA is TGTGCCAGCAGATATACCGGGACAGGGAAAGGTACCATATATTTT.

The J gene is TRBJ1-6, the V gene TRBV11-2; the D gene is possibly TRBD1 (5 bases). Germline V CDR1 and CDR2: SGHAT, FQNNGV. There are 18 residues in the CDR3. Trimming removed 5 bases at V and 2 bases at J, with 19 bases between. The CDR3 coding sequence is TGTGCCAGCAGCCCATGGGAGGGTCCCAGGGCCTATAATTCACCCCTCCACTTT. This codes for CASSPWEGPRAYNSPLHF.

This chain joins TRBV6-6 and TRBJ1-1; D gene uncertain. This CDR3 spans 11 amino acids. Looked up from germline, CDR1 is MNHNY and CDR2 is SVGAGI (reference sequence). The V end was cut by 7 bases, the J end by 5 bases, with 8 bases between. The CDR3: CASTEMTEAFF. The CDR3 nucleotides read TGTGCCAGCACCGAGATGACTGAAGCTTTCTTT.

V gene TRBV29-1 combines with J gene TRBJ2-5, with TRBD1 matching over 8 bases. The trim removed 4 bases at V and 5 bases at J, leaving 6 bases unmatched. The CDR3 has 13 residues. Germline V gene lookup returns CDR1 SQVTM and CDR2 ANQGSEA. The CDR3: CSVGTGKRETQYF. CDR3 DNA sequence: TGCAGCGTTGGGACAGGGAAACGGGAGACCCAGTACTTC.

V usage is TRBV6-6 and J usage is TRBJ1-1; the D is unclear. V was shortened by 6 bases and J by 5 bases, with 13 bases between the two germline ends. Germline values: CDR1 MNHNY, CDR2 SVGAGI (reference sequence). CDR3 length equals 13 residues. This CDR3 is CASSQLGVTEAFF. The CDR3 region has the DNA TGTGCCAGCAGCCAACTAGGTGTGACTGAAGCTTTCTTT.

The J gene is TRBJ2-5, the V gene TRBV27, with a tentative D call TRBD1 (5 bases). The better agreement between TRBJ2-7 and the DNA end casts doubt on the J call. This CDR3 spans 16 amino acids. CDR1 is MNHEY and CDR2 is SMNVEV in the germline V gene (reference sequence). CDR3 sequence (DNA): TGTGCCAGCAGTCCAAGCCCCCTGGGGCTCTCCTACGAGCAGTACTTC. As protein: CASSPSPLGLSYEQYF.

The CDR3 loop reads CASSPGQGYYNEQFF. The CDR3 bases are TGCGCCAGCAGCCCCGGACAGGGGTACTACAATGAGCAGTTCTTC. The chain links TRBV5-1 to TRBJ2-1, with 9 positions matching TRBD1. V shed 4 bases and J 3 bases; nucleotides not matched to a gene: 5. CDR1 and CDR2 from the germline V gene are SGHRS and YFSETQ. The CDR3 loop spans 15 amino acids.

V and J are TRBV2 and TRBJ2-1; TRBD2 aligns across 7 bases. Germline-derived CDR1 and CDR2 are SNHLY and FYNNEI. The V gene end was trimmed by 6 bases and the J gene end by 5 bases; junction bases not matched to a gene: 4. The CDR3 spans 13 residues. The CDR3 sequence: CASSPGTNNEQFF. CDR3 nucleotides: TGTGCCAGCAGCCCTGGGACTAACAATGAGCAGTTCTTC. The whole variable domain, remainder taken from reference TRBV2 and TRBJ2-1, is EPEVTQTPSHQVTQMGQEVILRCVPISNHLYFYWYRQILGQKVEFLVSFYNNEISEKSEIFDDQFSVERPDGSNFTLKIRSTKLEDSAMYFCASSPGTNNEQFFGPGTRLTVL.

J is TRBJ2-7 and V is TRBV5-4; TRBD2 matches 11 bases. Germline V gene lookup returns CDR1 SGHNT and CDR2 YYREEE (reference sequence). V shed 4 bases, J shed 3 bases, and the junction held 9 bases outside the gene matches. This CDR3 is built from 16 residues. The CDR3 region is CASSTGTSGANYEQYF. The CDR3 DNA reads TGTGCCAGCAGCACGGGGACTAGCGGAGCCAACTACGAGCAGTACTTC.

This clone has just one count. The rearrangement joins TRBV7-9 to TRBJ2-1, with TRBD2 matching over 7 bases. Germline V gene lookup returns CDR1 SEHNR and CDR2 FQNEAQ (reference sequence). The CDR3 sequence is 16 residues long. The J segment lost 0 bases and the V segment lost 7 bases, leaving 9 bases of the junction unmatched. CDR3 nucleotides: TGTGCCAGCACCGTGACCCAGCGGGACTCCTACAATGAGCAGTTCTTC. This encodes CASTVTQRDSYNEQFF.

The chain links TRBV4-2 to TRBJ1-1; D ambiguous. This CDR3 spans 15 amino acids. Germline loops: CDR1 LGHNA, CDR2 YNFKEQ. Trimming pared 4 bases from V and 0 bases from J, leaving 12 bases between. In DNA, the CDR3 is TGTGCCAGCAGCCCCCGGTCCCCTTTGAACACTGAAGCTTTCTTT. This gives the protein CASSPRSPLNTEAFF.

The V and J genes are TRBV5-1 and TRBJ1-2; D unclear. CDR3 length: 15 residues. Germline V CDR1 and CDR2: SGHRS, YFSETQ. V was clipped by 4 bases and J by 4 bases, with 17 bases between them. The CDR3 DNA reads TGCGCCAGCAGCCTATACAGCACGTTCAGCTATGGCTACACCTTC. Translation gives CASSLYSTFSYGYTF.

This clone was found a few times. The chain employs TRBV5-4 and TRBJ1-1, with 10 bases identical to TRBD1. The ends lost 0 bases at V and 0 bases at J; junction bases unmatched: 2. This CDR3 has 16 residues. Germline CDR1 SGHNT, CDR2 YYREEE (reference sequence). This CDR3 reads CASSLGTGGVNTEAFF. DNA for the CDR3: TGTGCCAGCAGCTTGGGGACAGGGGGGGTGAACACTGAAGCTTTCTTT.

The genes are TRBV5-1 and TRBJ2-1; 14 nucleotides line up with TRBD2. Germline V lookup: CDR1 SGHRS, CDR2 YFSETQ. This CDR3 contains 15 residues. V trimming: 4 bases; J trimming: 3 bases; junction bases outside the gene matches: 0. DNA for the CDR3: TGCGCCAGCAGCGGACTAGCGGGAGGCTACAATGAGCAGTTCTTC. Encoded protein: CASSGLAGGYNEQFF.

V gene TRBV5-1 combines with J gene TRBJ2-2, with D maybe TRBD2 (7 bases). Germline CDR1 is SGHRS and CDR2 is YFSETQ. This CDR3 is built from 15 residues. With 0 bases removed from V and 6 bases from J, the gap between germline ends came to 12 bases. The CDR3 here is CASSLEGGAPGELFF. The DNA of the CDR3 is TGCGCCAGCAGCTTGGAAGGGGGGGCCCCCGGGGAGCTGTTTTTT.

The CDR3 DNA is TGTGCCAGCAGCTCCAAGGGGAGGGGCCCCCTCGCCGGGGAGCTGTTTTTT. Protein product: CASSSKGRGPLAGELFF. V usage is TRBV7-8 and J usage is TRBJ2-2, with TRBD2 identical over 7 bases. J gave up 6 bases and V 4 bases, and 14 bases lay outside the gene matches. The length of the CDR3 is 17 residues. The germline V gene encodes CDR1 SGHVS and CDR2 FQNEAQ.